This T cell receptor beta chain originates from a study of identical twins (dated by TCRdb to 2016 to 2017). Regarding the complete study: To test whether fetal clonotypes persist, the study used deep sequencing on TCR alpha and beta repertoires from monozygotic twins, unrelated adults of various ages, and cord blood. To rule out contamination, replicate twin experiments were performed at different times with different library preparation protocols. What the authors observed across the whole study: Abundant cord blood beta clonotypes had fewer insertions, young adult naive repertoires showed a similar but weaker trend, and memory repertoires showed no such trend. Invariant T cells such as MAIT and iNKT could partly confound zero-insertion analyses, although diverse VJ usage argued against such confounding for most clonotypes. In monozygotic twins, recombination models systematically underestimated out-of-frame TCR alpha sharing, but the models matched the sharing seen between unrelated individuals. Because the same donors could not be followed over many years, the conclusions depended on cross-sectional statistical analysis. Compared with coincidental sharing between unrelated individuals, out-of-frame TCR alpha sequences shared between twins had an excess of sequences with low generation probability. In beta out-of-frame sequences, excess twin sharing was weaker, because having fewer shared sequences lowered the signal-to-noise ratio.

Every donor was a healthy Caucasian. Three pairs of female monozygotic twins, all aged roughly 18 to 29 years, were included in the twin cohort. Miltenyi CD45RO+ enrichment and human naive T-cell isolation kits were used to isolate memory (CD45RO+) and naive T cells from PBMC. Library method: 5' RACE. Sequencing was carried out with an Illumina HiSeq 2000. Template switching introduced a universal primer binding site; the final cDNA contained a unique molecular identifier, enabling accurate counting of TCR cDNA molecules. Specific primers in the conserved constant-segment region were used to synthesize first-strand cDNA for TCR alpha and beta chains. To control for contamination, every cDNA library was double barcoded, receiving both a SMART-Mk sample barcode and Illumina barcodes. TruSeq adapter sequences, together with Illumina sample barcodes, were added in two successive PCR steps. The Illumina HiSeq platform was used with custom primers to sequence TCR alpha and beta cDNA libraries. Turning to the authors' computational methods: Unique molecular identifiers were extracted from raw reads with MiGEC, and CDR3 positions were determined with MiXCR. Recombination models were inferred per individual with the repgenHMM and IGoR tools using an EM algorithm. The tcR package in R was used for shared clonotype analysis, with sharing normalized by the product of cloneset sizes. To study raw recombination without the effects of thymic and clonal selection, out-of-frame nonproductive sequences were analyzed. The raw public reads went through TCRdb reprocessing: fastp at Q25, MiXCR clone calling, in-frame beta chains kept. Under each unique CDR3 protein, matching rows form one entry showing the most common genes and DNA. Clone size and V and J calls follow TCRdb, not the original study. The sample has around 280,000 distinct CDR3 sequences on record, about 8.1% of them singletons. Roughly 2% of the sample is in the top ten clones.

V is reduced by 3 bases and J by 8 bases, leaving a spacing of 13 bases between them. The CDR3 goes from the cysteine to the phenylalanine over 13 residues. Of all the DNA, just the CDR3 is kept, 39 bases in frame from base 1. As encoded in the germline V gene, CDR1 is ENHRY while CDR2 is SYGVKD. This clonotype was observed a handful of times. Its antigen remains unidentified. No base quality information exists; no much larger clone differs at one position. A further study also used this sample, focusing on yellow fever vaccine responses in identical twins. As that second study puts it: The authors reported that the T cell response to vaccination in identical twins appeared partly convergent and partly personalized. In the study, vaccine-responding T cell clones were precisely tracked in identical twins.

Specimen: memory (CD45RO+) T cells sorted from blood. The cell subset or site label of this sample denotes: CD45RO+ enriched T cells. This receptor was taken from a young woman in good health. The sequence joins TRBV10-3 to TRBJ1-2; the D segment could be TRBD1, given 6 matching bases. The bases are TGTGCCATCAGTGACAGGGGTCAGAACGGCTACACCTTC. This sequence encodes CAISDRGQNGYTF.